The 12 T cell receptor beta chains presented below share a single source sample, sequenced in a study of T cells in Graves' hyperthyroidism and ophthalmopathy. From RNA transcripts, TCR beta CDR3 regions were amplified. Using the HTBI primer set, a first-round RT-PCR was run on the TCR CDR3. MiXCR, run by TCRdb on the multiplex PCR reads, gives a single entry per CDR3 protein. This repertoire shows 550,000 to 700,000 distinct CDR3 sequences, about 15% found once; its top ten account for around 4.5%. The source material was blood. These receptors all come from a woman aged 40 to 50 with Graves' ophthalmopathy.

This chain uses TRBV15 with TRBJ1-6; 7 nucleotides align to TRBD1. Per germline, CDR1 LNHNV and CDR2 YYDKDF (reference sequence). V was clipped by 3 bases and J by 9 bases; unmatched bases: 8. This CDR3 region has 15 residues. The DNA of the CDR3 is TGTGCCACCAGCAGCCCAGGGGGTCTCGCTTCACCCCTCCACTTT. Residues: CATSSPGGLASPLHF.

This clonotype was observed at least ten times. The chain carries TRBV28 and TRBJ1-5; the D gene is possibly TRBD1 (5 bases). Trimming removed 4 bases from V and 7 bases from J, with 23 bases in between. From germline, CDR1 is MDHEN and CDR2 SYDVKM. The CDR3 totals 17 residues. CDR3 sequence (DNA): TGTGCCAGCAGTTCCAGTGGTGGGGGATCCTTCGGACAGCCCCAGCATTTT. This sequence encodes CASSSSGGGSFGQPQHF.

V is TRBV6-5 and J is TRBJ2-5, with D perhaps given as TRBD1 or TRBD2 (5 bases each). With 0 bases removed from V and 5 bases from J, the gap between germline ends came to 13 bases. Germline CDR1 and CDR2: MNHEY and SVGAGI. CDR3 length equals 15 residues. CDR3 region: CASSYSTRGSETQYF. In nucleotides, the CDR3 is TGTGCCAGCAGTTACTCGACCCGGGGCAGCGAGACCCAGTACTTC.

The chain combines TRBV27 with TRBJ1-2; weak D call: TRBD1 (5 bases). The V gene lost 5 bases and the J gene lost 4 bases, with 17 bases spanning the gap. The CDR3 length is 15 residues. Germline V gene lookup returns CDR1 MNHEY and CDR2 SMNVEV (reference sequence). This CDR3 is CASSASGVYIYGYTF. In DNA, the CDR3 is TGTGCCAGCAGTGCCTCGGGGGTTTATATCTATGGCTACACCTTC.

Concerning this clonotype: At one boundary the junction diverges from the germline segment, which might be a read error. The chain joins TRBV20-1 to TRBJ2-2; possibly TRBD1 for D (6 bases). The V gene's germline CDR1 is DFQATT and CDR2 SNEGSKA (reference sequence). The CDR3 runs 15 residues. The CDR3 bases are TGCAGTGCTCAACAGGGATCCTTTAACACCGGGGAGCCGTTTTTT. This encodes CSAQQGSFNTGEPFF.

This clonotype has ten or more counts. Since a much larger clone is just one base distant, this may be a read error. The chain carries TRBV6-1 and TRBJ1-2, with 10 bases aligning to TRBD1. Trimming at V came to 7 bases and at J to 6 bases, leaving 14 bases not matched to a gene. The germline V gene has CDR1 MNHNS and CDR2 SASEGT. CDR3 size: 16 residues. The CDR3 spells CASTEDRGFFSNGYTF. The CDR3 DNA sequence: TGTGCCAGCACCGAGGACAGGGGGTTTTTTTCCAATGGCTACACCTTC.

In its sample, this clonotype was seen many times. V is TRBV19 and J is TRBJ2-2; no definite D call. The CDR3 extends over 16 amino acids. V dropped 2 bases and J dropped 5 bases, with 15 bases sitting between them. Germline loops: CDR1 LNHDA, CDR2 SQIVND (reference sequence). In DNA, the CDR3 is TGTGCCAGTAGTATACCCCCCGGGCCAGTAACCGGGGAGCTGTTTTTT. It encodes CASSIPPGPVTGELFF. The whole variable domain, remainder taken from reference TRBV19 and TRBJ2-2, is DGGITQSPKYLFRKEGQNVTLSCEQNLNHDAMYWYRQDPGQGLRLIYYSQIVNDFQKGDIAEGYSVSREKKESFPLTVTSAQKNPTAFYLCASSIPPGPVTGELFFGEGSRLTVL.

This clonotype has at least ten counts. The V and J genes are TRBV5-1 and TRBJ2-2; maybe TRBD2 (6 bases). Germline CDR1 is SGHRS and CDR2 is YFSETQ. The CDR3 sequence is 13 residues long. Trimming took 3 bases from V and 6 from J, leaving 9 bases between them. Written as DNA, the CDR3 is TGCGCCAGCAGCTACTGGGGGGCCGGGGAGCTGTTTTTT. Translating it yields CASSYWGAGELFF.

The CDR3 DNA sequence: TGTGCCAGCAGCTTCGCAGCGGACCCCTCCTACGAGCAGTACTTC. It yields the protein CASSFAADPSYEQYF. V gene TRBV11-2 combines with J gene TRBJ2-7; D possibly corresponds to TRBD2 (5 bases). There are 15 residues in the CDR3. Germline assignment: CDR1 SGHAT and CDR2 FQNNGV. With 3 bases removed from V and 0 bases from J, the gap between germline ends came to 12 bases.

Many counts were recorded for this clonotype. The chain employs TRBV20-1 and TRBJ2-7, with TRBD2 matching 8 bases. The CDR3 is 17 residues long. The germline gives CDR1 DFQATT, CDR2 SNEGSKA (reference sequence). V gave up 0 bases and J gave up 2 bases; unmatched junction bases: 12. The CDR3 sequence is CSARDRLELAVTYEQYF. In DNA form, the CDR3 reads TGCAGTGCTAGAGATCGCCTAGAACTAGCGGTTACCTACGAGCAGTACTTC.

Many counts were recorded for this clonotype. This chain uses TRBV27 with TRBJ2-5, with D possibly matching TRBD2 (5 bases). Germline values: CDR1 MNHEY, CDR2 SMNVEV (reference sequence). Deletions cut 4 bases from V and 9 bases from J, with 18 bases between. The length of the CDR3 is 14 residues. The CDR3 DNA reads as TGTGCCAGCAGTTCAGGACTTTCTCTTGAGGCCCAGTACTTC. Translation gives CASSSGLSLEAQYF.

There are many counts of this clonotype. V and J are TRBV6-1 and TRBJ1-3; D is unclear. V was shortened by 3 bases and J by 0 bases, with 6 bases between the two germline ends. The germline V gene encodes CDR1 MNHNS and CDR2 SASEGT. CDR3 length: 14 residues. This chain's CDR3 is CASSEGSSGNTIYF. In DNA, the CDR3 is TGTGCCAGCAGTGAGGGATCCTCTGGAAACACCATATATTTT.